One T cell receptor (beta chain) is described in this entry. The antigen it recognizes is unknown. No base-level quality is on record; no much larger clone is a single base apart. A distance of 12 bases separates the germline ends of V and J, which lose 6 bases and 1 base respectively. Counted from cysteine to phenylalanine, this CDR3 has 14 amino acids. The entry retains the CDR3 DNA only, 42 bases that are in frame from base 1. Reading the germline V gene gives CDR1 MNHEY and CDR2 SVGAGI. This entry belongs to a study of T cell responses to AZD1222 COVID-19 vaccine (dated by TCRdb to the early 2020s). Background for the entire study: TCR sequencing was performed for 230 to 250 trial participants, of whom roughly 200 were given two doses of AZD1222 and around 25 were given two doses of MenACWY control vaccine. Enrollment into the trials was organized by age into subgroups of 18-55, 56-69 and 70-plus years, and those subgroups contained roughly 140, 27 and 60 TCR-sequenced participants, respectively. The research as a whole found: Because no day 14 peak-response samples were available, the repertoires could be characterized only after the peak T cell response. Conclusions about previously exposed vaccinees were limited because only six AZD1222 recipients were SARS-CoV-2 seropositive at baseline. Most participants were white British and females outnumbered males, and the authors suggested that clonal diversity may have been underestimated. The 56-69-year group was small, and its depth increase did not reach significance, likely because of low power. Reportedly, almost half of the unique spike-specific TCRs recognized epitopes lying outside the regions that are mutated in the B.1.351 and B.1.1.7 variants. The vaccine-associated CD4 TCRs covered the entire spike protein, and the dominant responses fell in regions 160-218 and 743-854. Spike-specific TCR breadth and depth rose significantly after two AZD1222 doses compared with day 0 and with MenACWY recipients.

The CDR3 regions of human TCRbeta chains were analyzed by immunosequencing. The authors processed their data as follows. Repertoire TCRs were matched against a reference library of SARS-CoV-2-specific TCRs generated with the MIRA antigen-specificity platform. Breadth was defined as the fraction of unique TCRs that were SARS-CoV-2-associated, and depth was defined as the fraction of total T cells that were SARS-CoV-2-associated. Each spike-specific TCR was assigned to its reactive spike region and to a CD4 or CD8 class using the MIRA data. Log10-transformed breadth and depth values were compared by one-way ANOVA with Sidak's multiple comparisons tests. What TCRdb holds here is the immuneACCESS table cut down to in-frame rearrangements. Part of the clones is not present; checked against another copy, under half of the missing clones reflect an unresolved V gene, and the others are unexplained. Clonal size and the V and J genes are those of that table, whereas D and trimming came from the DNA. Within this sample are 95,000 or so clones, with roughly 91% of them counted one time only. The biggest ten clones account for less than 3.5% of the sample.

The time point label corresponds to: baseline before first vaccination. The sample's treatment or condition label, decoded: meningococcal conjugate vaccine given as trial control. Vaccinee samples were obtained from the UK trials COV001 and COV002, which included a single-blind randomized controlled phase 2/3 trial of AZD1222 (ChAdOx1 nCoV-19) in healthy adults. For TCRbeta chain sequencing, PBMC samples were collected from trial participants at day 0 and at day 28 after the second dose. The sample in question was peripheral blood, obtained on day 0 of MenACWY control vaccination. The sequence was collected from an adult in good health. The rearrangement combines TRBV6-5 with TRBJ1-1; possibly the D gene is TRBD1, per 5 matching bases. This receptor carries the CDR3 CASRDGTGNTEAFF. In nucleotides, the sequence is TGTGCCAGCAGGGACGGGACGGGGAACACTGAAGCTTTCTTT.